These 25 T cell receptor beta chains were all obtained from the same sample, sequenced in a study of cytomegalovirus exposure and HLA in healthy donors. The PCR had 60 Vbeta and 13 Jbeta primers. Sequencing used immunoSEQ multiplex PCR; TCRdb keeps in-frame clones, though not all of them. The sample carries over 150,000 clones, approximately 70% recorded once. Source material: PBMCs. These receptors were collected from a woman younger than 35 in good health and CMV-seropositive.

In this sample, this clone turned up once. This rearrangement joins TRBV6-5 to TRBJ1-2; 7 nucleotides line up with TRBD1. Trimming took 2 bases from V and 6 from J; bases not matched to a gene: 3. The length of the CDR3 is 13 residues. In germline, CDR1 is MNHEY, CDR2 SVGAGI. CDR3 sequence (DNA): TGTGCCAGCAGTTACGGCCAGGGGGATGGCTACACCTTC. Protein: CASSYGQGDGYTF.

The chain recombines TRBV28 with TRBJ1-2; D gene uncertain. The CDR3 is 12 amino acids. Germline V lookup: CDR1 MDHEN, CDR2 SYDVKM. V gave up 3 bases and J gave up 4 bases, with 6 bases separating them. The CDR3 sequence: CASSLAGYGYTF. The CDR3 bases are TGTGCCAGCAGTTTGGCGGGCTATGGCTACACCTTC.

This chain uses TRBV5-6 with TRBJ2-7; 11 bases align to TRBD2. Losses at the gene ends were 2 bases for V and 5 bases for J; bases not matched to a gene: 6. Per germline, CDR1 SGHDT and CDR2 YYEEEE. CDR3 length: 15 residues. Written as DNA, the CDR3 is TGTGCCAGCAGCTTTAGCGGGGGGGCTGTCGACGAGCAGTACTTC. Its protein product is CASSFSGGAVDEQYF.

This chain links TRBV2 with TRBJ1-2, with 7 bases aligning to TRBD1. After removal of 4 bases from V and 7 bases from J, the junction contained 15 bases not matched to a gene. The germline gives CDR1 SNHLY, CDR2 FYNNEI. The CDR3 sequence is 16 residues long. For the CDR3, the DNA is TGTGCCAGCAGTGTGGAGAGACAGGGAAGGGTCGCTGGCTACACCTTC. Translation gives CASSVERQGRVAGYTF.

The rearrangement joins TRBV6-5 to TRBJ1-1; perhaps TRBD1 as D (6 bases). CDR3 size: 14 residues. V lost 6 bases and J 0 bases, leaving 11 bases between the germline ends. The V gene's germline CDR1 is MNHEY and CDR2 SVGAGI. The chain's CDR3 is CASRGHLVNTEAFF. The CDR3, as DNA: TGTGCCAGCAGGGGACACCTAGTGAACACTGAAGCTTTCTTT.

In nucleotides, the CDR3 is TGTGCAGTGGGAGCTCCTGCGAACTATGGCTACACCTTC. Translation: CAVGAPANYGYTF. V is TRBV28 and J is TRBJ1-2; no reliable D call. The CDR3 runs to 13 residues. The germline CDR1 and CDR2 sequences are MDHEN and SYDVKM.

The chain couples TRBV30 to TRBJ2-1, with a possible D match to TRBD1 (6 bases). From germline, CDR1 is GTSNPN and CDR2 SVGIG (reference sequence). The CDR3 consists of 14 residues. Trimming shortened V by 3 bases and J by 2 bases, and 11 bases separated the two germline ends. The CDR3 DNA reads as TGTGCCTGGAGCGTCGGACAGACCTACAATGAGCAGTTCTTC. This encodes CAWSVGQTYNEQFF.

This rearrangement joins TRBV7-9 to TRBJ2-1; 9 nucleotides line up with TRBD2. Germline CDR1 and CDR2: SEHNR and FQNEAQ (reference sequence). CDR3 length: 16 residues. After removal of 4 bases from V and 4 bases from J, the junction contained 8 bases not matched to a gene. CDR3 protein: CASSSKSGGRYNEQFF. As DNA, the CDR3 is TGTGCCAGCAGCTCGAAAAGCGGGGGGCGGTACAATGAGCAGTTCTTC.

The chain is built from TRBV6-5 and TRBJ2-7; maybe TRBD2 (5 bases). Looked up from germline, CDR1 is MNHEY and CDR2 is SVGAGI. The CDR3 extends over 11 amino acids. V was shortened by 5 bases and J by 10 bases, with 12 bases between the two germline ends. Written as DNA, the CDR3 is TGTGCCAGCAGTACCAGGACTTCACAGTACTTC. Protein product: CASSTRTSQYF.

In this sample, this clone turned up a few times. The V gene is TRBV5-1, the J gene TRBJ2-1, with D tentatively TRBD1 (5 bases). The CDR3 consists of 16 residues. V lost 4 bases to trimming and J lost 6 bases, with 20 bases between them. In germline, CDR1 is SGHRS, CDR2 YFSETQ. The chain's CDR3 is CASSPDGGQGSNEQFF. The DNA of the CDR3 is TGCGCCAGCAGCCCCGATGGTGGGCAGGGTTCCAATGAGCAGTTCTTC.

This chain connects TRBV13 to TRBJ2-1; 15 bases align to TRBD2. V lost 5 bases to trimming and J lost 4 bases; unmatched junction nucleotides: 6. Per germline, CDR1 PRHDT and CDR2 FYEKMQ (reference sequence). The CDR3 is made up of 17 amino acids. As DNA, the CDR3 is TGTGCCAGCAGCCTCCCGGGACTAGCGGGGGGATACAATGAGCAGTTCTTC. Protein sequence: CASSLPGLAGGYNEQFF.

This chain connects TRBV15 to TRBJ1-5, with no clear D. Trimming removed 0 bases at V and 0 bases at J, with 6 bases between. In germline, CDR1 is LNHNV, CDR2 YYDKDF (reference sequence). The CDR3 extends over 15 amino acids. CDR3 protein: CATSRDPVSNQPQHF. CDR3 bases: TGTGCCACCAGCAGAGATCCCGTTAGCAATCAGCCCCAGCATTTT.

V gene TRBV7-6 combines with J gene TRBJ2-7, with D unclear. The CDR3 is 13 amino acids. Per the germline V gene, CDR1 is SGHVS and CDR2 is FNYEAQ. Between the trimmed V and J ends, which lost 6 bases and 4 bases, there was a span of 13 bases. The CDR3 reads CASSPPGFYEQYF. Here the CDR3 DNA reads TGTGCCAGCAGTCCCCCCGGTTTTTACGAGCAGTACTTC. The variable domain in full, completed from reference TRBV7-6 and TRBJ2-7, reads GAGVSQSPRYKVTKRGQDVALRCDPISGHVSLYWYRQALGQGPEFLTYFNYEAQQDKSGLPNDRFSAERPEGSISTLTIQRTEQRDSAMYRCASSPPGFYEQYFGPGTRLTVT.

V and J are TRBV25-1 and TRBJ2-1, with TRBD2 identical over 9 bases. This CDR3 is 15 amino acids long. The germline gives CDR1 MGHDK, CDR2 SYGVNS. V trimming: 8 bases; J trimming: 7 bases; junction bases outside the gene matches: 12. CDR3 protein: CASVSGTSPFNEQFF. CDR3 nucleotide sequence: TGTGCCAGCGTTTCCGGGACTAGCCCTTTTAATGAGCAGTTCTTC.

The chain combines TRBV27 with TRBJ2-7; TRBD2 might be the D (6 bases). V was pared by 1 base and J by 2 bases, with 12 bases between. The germline V gene encodes CDR1 MNHEY and CDR2 SMNVEV (reference sequence). This CDR3 is built from 15 residues. CDR3 DNA: TGTGCCAGCAGTTTATTCGGCGGGGAGGCCTACGAGCAGTACTTC. Translation gives CASSLFGGEAYEQYF.

The chain combines TRBV7-3 with TRBJ1-1; D is undetermined. Trimming stripped 8 bases from V and 0 bases from J, with 28 bases between. The CDR3 covers 19 residues. Germline V gives CDR1 SGHTA, CDR2 FQGTGA. CDR3 residues: CASSPSGLRSEWMNTEAFF. The DNA of the CDR3 is TGTGCCAGCTCCCCATCCGGACTCCGGTCGGAGTGGATGAACACTGAAGCTTTCTTT.

This chain connects TRBV28 to TRBJ1-2, with 8 bases that match TRBD1. The CDR3 covers 16 residues. V trimming: 7 bases; J trimming: 4 bases; junction bases outside the gene matches: 14. Germline CDR1 and CDR2: MDHEN and SYDVKM. CDR3 amino acids: CASTIPSGGRTYGYTF. The DNA of the CDR3 is TGTGCCAGCACCATCCCGTCAGGGGGCAGAACCTATGGCTACACCTTC.

The rearrangement links TRBV28 to TRBJ1-1, with 7 bases identical to TRBD1. V lost 5 bases and J lost 7; bases outside the gene matches: 4. The CDR3 contains 12 residues. From germline, CDR1 is MDHEN and CDR2 SYDVKM. This CDR3 is CASSTGTVEAFF. In DNA, the CDR3 is TGTGCCAGCAGTACGGGGACAGTTGAAGCTTTCTTT.

DNA for the CDR3: TGTGCCAGCAGCCAAGATCGGGACTCAGGGAATGAGCAGTTCTTC. Translating it yields CASSQDRDSGNEQFF. V gene TRBV4-2 combines with J gene TRBJ2-1; weak D call: TRBD2 (6 bases). The V and J ends lost 0 bases and 7 bases respectively, with 13 bases between them. This CDR3 has 15 residues. The germline V gene has CDR1 LGHNA and CDR2 YNFKEQ.

Comment on this clone: At the DNA level, this CDR3 is encoded by other sequences in the same sample as well. The chain recombines TRBV5-1 with TRBJ1-2; 12 nucleotides agree with TRBD1. The CDR3 extends over 16 amino acids. CDR1 and CDR2 (germline): SGHRS, YFSETQ. Trimming took 5 bases from V and 3 from J; bases not matched to a gene: 8. In DNA form, the CDR3 reads TGCGCCAGCAGTTCTCCGGGACAGGGGGCGTACTATGGCTACACCTTC. Protein: CASSSPGQGAYYGYTF.

The V gene is TRBV7-2, the J gene TRBJ1-6, with a weak D call TRBD1 (6 bases). The germline V gene encodes CDR1 SGHTA and CDR2 FQGNSA. The length of the CDR3 is 16 residues. Trimming removed 7 bases at V and 5 bases at J, with 18 bases between. The CDR3 reads CASTYFRTANNSPLHF. The CDR3 nucleotides read TGTGCCAGCACCTATTTCCGGACAGCAAATAATTCACCCCTCCACTTT.

The chain links TRBV9 to TRBJ1-1; tentative D call: TRBD1 (5 bases). Germline lookup yields CDR1 SGDLS and CDR2 YYNGEE. The germline V and J ends were trimmed by 2 bases and 3 bases, with 20 bases remaining between them. CDR3 length: 17 amino acids. The CDR3 sequence is CASSVGTPVTGYTEAFF. For the CDR3, the DNA is TGTGCCAGCAGCGTCGGGACTCCCGTTACGGGTTACACTGAAGCTTTCTTT.

The chain joins TRBV5-1 to TRBJ2-3; tentatively, D is TRBD1 (6 bases). In germline, CDR1 is SGHRS, CDR2 YFSETQ. V lost 4 bases, J lost 4 bases, and 13 bases lay in between. The CDR3 totals 14 residues. Here the CDR3 DNA reads TGCGCCAGCAGCCGCACAGGGAGTTCAGATACGCAGTATTTT. Encoded protein: CASSRTGSSDTQYF.

This chain uses TRBV15 with TRBJ1-2; no clear D gene. Trimming cost V 0 bases and J 0 bases, with 11 bases left between them. Per the germline V gene, CDR1 is LNHNV and CDR2 is YYDKDF (reference sequence). CDR3 length: 16 residues. This CDR3 reads CATSRDPGNTNYGYTF. CDR3 DNA sequence: TGTGCCACCAGCAGAGATCCGGGTAATACTAACTATGGCTACACCTTC.

This clone was observed a single time. The chain recombines TRBV5-8 with TRBJ2-7; TRBD1 matches at 7 bases. The trim removed 4 bases at V and 3 bases at J, leaving 10 bases unmatched. The CDR3 spans 15 residues. Germline V gene lookup returns CDR1 SGHTS and CDR2 YDEGEE. The CDR3 loop reads CASSIGQVGGYEQYF. The CDR3, as DNA: TGTGCCAGCAGCATAGGACAGGTTGGGGGCTACGAGCAGTACTTC.